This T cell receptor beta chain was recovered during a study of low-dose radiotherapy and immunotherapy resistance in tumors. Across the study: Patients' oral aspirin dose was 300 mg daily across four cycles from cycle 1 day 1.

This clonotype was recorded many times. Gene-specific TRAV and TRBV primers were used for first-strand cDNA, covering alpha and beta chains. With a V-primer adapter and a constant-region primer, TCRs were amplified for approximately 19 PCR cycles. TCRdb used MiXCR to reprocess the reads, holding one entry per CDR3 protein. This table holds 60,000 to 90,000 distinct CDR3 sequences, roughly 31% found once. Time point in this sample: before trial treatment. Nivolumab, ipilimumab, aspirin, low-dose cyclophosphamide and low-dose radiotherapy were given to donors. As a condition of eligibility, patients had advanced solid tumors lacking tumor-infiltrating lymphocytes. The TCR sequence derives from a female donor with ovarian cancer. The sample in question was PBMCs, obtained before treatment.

This CDR3 is CASSQGLAGSSYNEQFF. The CDR3 DNA follows: TGCGCCAGCAGCCAGGGACTAGCGGGAAGCTCCTACAATGAGCAGTTCTTC. The chain joins TRBV4-1 to TRBJ2-1, with 13 bases matching TRBD2. Germline CDR1 is MGHRA and CDR2 is YSYEKL. V was pared by 3 bases and J by 0 bases, with 2 bases of the junction left unmatched. The CDR3 loop spans 17 amino acids.